Below, 12 T cell receptor beta chains from the same sample are listed, as sequenced in a study of shared clonotypes between healthy human individuals. Produced via immunoSEQ multiplex PCR; TCRdb's table is partial and in-frame only. The data show some 660,000 clones, with 73% seen just once and around 1.8% held by the top ten. Sequencing was carried out using memory CD4+ T cells sorted from blood. Subset described: CD45RA-negative fraction. These receptors all stem from a woman in her 30s in good health.

V and J are TRBV29-1 and TRBJ1-1; D uncertain. This CDR3 contains 13 residues. Germline assignment: CDR1 SQVTM and CDR2 ANQGSEA. Trimming took off 1 base at V and 4 bases at J, with 10 bases between the two ends. The CDR3 here is CSVEAREGTEAFF. The CDR3 DNA is TGCAGCGTTGAAGCCCGAGAGGGCACTGAAGCTTTCTTT.

This clone was observed a handful of times. The J gene is TRBJ2-1, the V gene TRBV5-1, with D uncertain. V lost 0 bases, J lost 12 bases, and 7 bases lay in between. The CDR3 has 11 residues. Germline loops: CDR1 SGHRS, CDR2 YFSETQ. The CDR3 coding sequence is TGCGCCAGCAGCTTGGAGGGCGGGCAGTTCTTC. Translating gives CASSLEGGQFF.

The chain carries TRBV19 and TRBJ2-5; TRBD2 matches at 10 bases. J lost 4 bases, V lost 9 bases, and 11 bases had no gene match. The CDR3 length is 15 residues. The germline gives CDR1 LNHDA, CDR2 SQIVND (reference sequence). The CDR3 DNA reads as TGTGCCAGCCGCTCCCTAGCGGGAGAATCAGAGACCCAGTACTTC. Protein product: CASRSLAGESETQYF.

The chain joins TRBV14 to TRBJ2-1; 11 positions match TRBD2. This CDR3 region has 14 residues. Germline CDR1 reads SGHDN; CDR2 reads FVKESK. V dropped 8 bases and J dropped 7; count of bases not matched to a gene: 7. The CDR3 DNA reads as TGTGCCAGCCTCACTAGCGGGAGTATTAATGAGCAGTTCTTC. Protein product: CASLTSGSINEQFF.

The V gene is TRBV19, the J gene TRBJ2-2; D gene unclear. The germline V gene has CDR1 LNHDA and CDR2 SQIVND (reference sequence). V lost 3 bases to trimming and J lost 1 base, with 18 bases between them. CDR3 length: 18 amino acids. CDR3 protein: CASSMIRWGTGNTGELFF. The CDR3 DNA reads as TGTGCCAGTAGTATGATCCGATGGGGTACTGGGAACACCGGGGAGCTGTTTTTT.

This clone was observed a few times. The chain carries TRBV2 and TRBJ2-5, with TRBD2 matching 15 bases. Trimming removed 6 bases from V and 6 bases from J; junction bases left unmatched: 5. Looked up from germline, CDR1 is SNHLY and CDR2 is FYNNEI. The CDR3 runs to 15 residues. CDR3 region: CASSDGTSGRQTQYF. CDR3 DNA sequence: TGTGCCAGCAGCGATGGGACTAGCGGGAGGCAGACCCAGTACTTC.

The chain recombines TRBV15 with TRBJ1-1; no definite D call. Germline CDR1 is LNHNV and CDR2 is YYDKDF (reference sequence). The ends were cut back, 5 bases at V and 4 bases at J, with 8 bases in the middle. The CDR3 contains 12 residues. CDR3 sequence (DNA): TGTGCCACCAGCGGGTTCTCCACTGAAGCTTTCTTT. This codes for CATSGFSTEAFF. Using reference TRBV15 and TRBJ1-1 for the parts outside the CDR3, the full variable domain is DAMVIQNPRYQVTQFGKPVTLSCSQTLNHNVMYWYQQKSSQAPKLLFHYYDKDFNNEADTPDNFQSRRPNTSFCFLDIRSPGLGDTAMYLCATSGFSTEAFFGQGTRLTVV.

This chain links TRBV7-2 with TRBJ2-7; TRBD2 matches at 7 bases. V trimming: 5 bases; J trimming: 2 bases; junction bases outside the gene matches: 9. Germline V gives CDR1 SGHTA, CDR2 FQGNSA. The CDR3 loop spans 15 amino acids. The CDR3 DNA reads as TGTGCCAGCAGCCCCTGGGAGGGCCGGGCCTACGAGCAGTACTTC. It is translated as CASSPWEGRAYEQYF.

The chain carries TRBV6-6 and TRBJ2-2, with D possibly matching TRBD1 (5 bases). Per germline, CDR1 MNHNY and CDR2 SVGAGI (reference sequence). The CDR3 has 15 amino acids. The V end lost 2 bases, the J end lost 4 bases, and 11 bases lay between the germline ends. CDR3 coding DNA: TGTGCCAGCAGTTACCCTTCGGACACCACCGGGGAGCTGTTTTTT. It translates to CASSYPSDTTGELFF.

This chain uses TRBV5-1 with TRBJ2-1; D is uncertain. The germline gives CDR1 SGHRS, CDR2 YFSETQ. The ends were cut back, 2 bases at V and 6 bases at J, with 18 bases in the middle. CDR3 length: 16 amino acids. CDR3: CASSLGYRVIGNEQFF. The CDR3 coding sequence is TGCGCCAGCAGCTTAGGGTATCGGGTAATCGGCAATGAGCAGTTCTTC.

V usage is TRBV30 and J usage is TRBJ1-5; D is uncertain. Germline V gene data show CDR1 as GTSNPN and CDR2 as SVGIG (reference sequence). This CDR3 is built from 14 residues. V gave up 7 bases and J gave up 5 bases, with 18 bases separating them. CDR3 nucleotides: TGTGCCTCTACCCCCGCCTCGGCGGATCAGCCCCAGCATTTT. Translation gives CASTPASADQPQHF.

This clone was seen once. The CDR3 coding sequence is TGTGCCAGCAGTTACCTTACGGGACAGTTGAACACTGAAGCTTTCTTT. It translates to CASSYLTGQLNTEAFF. V and J are TRBV6-5 and TRBJ1-1, with 7 bases matching TRBD1. The CDR3 is 16 residues long. V lost 2 bases and J lost 0; bases outside the gene matches: 6. Per the germline V gene, CDR1 is MNHEY and CDR2 is SVGAGI.